The sequence of this TCR beta chain was determined in a study of regulatory T cells in long-lasting Graves disease. The time point denotes: newly diagnosed GD, antithyroid drugs for less than 3 months. Scientists built the TCR library using RNA that was extracted from PBMCs. Libraries of TCR beta came from iRepertoire HTBI primers plus Arm-PCR of CDR3 regions. MiXCR, run by TCRdb on the multiplex PCR reads, gives a single entry per CDR3 protein. The sample carries roughly 360,000 distinct CDR3 sequences, around 11% recorded once. In germline, CDR1 is MDHEN, CDR2 SYDVKM. There are 11 residues in the CDR3. Trimming took 5 bases from V and 7 from J, leaving 9 bases between them. This clonotype was seen ten or more times. This sample also belongs to another study, concerning T cells in Graves' hyperthyroidism and ophthalmopathy. From that paper: An initial round of RT-PCR targeting the TCR CDR3 relied on the HTBI primer set.

The chain employs TRBV28 and TRBJ2-7; tentatively, D is TRBD1 (6 bases). This receptor was taken from a woman younger than 35 with Graves disease. The sample in question was peripheral blood mononuclear cells (PBMCs), obtained at new diagnosis, from a patient treated with antithyroid drugs. For the CDR3, the DNA is TGTGCCAGCAGTCCTAGGGGGGAGCAGTACTTC. Translation gives CASSPRGEQYF.